Shown below are 3 T cell receptor beta chains from a single sample sequenced in a study of vaccination effects on CD4 cells after COVID-19. No antigen has been identified for these receptors. TCRdb's copy holds only in-frame clones and misses some; the assay was immunoSEQ multiplex PCR. Of roughly 32,000 clones in the sample, approximately 76% were seen once. ViraFEST used viral peptide pools to expand antigen-specific CD4+ T cells before sequencing. Between days 9 and 11 of culture, CD4+ T cells were separated out. The participants, recipients of two vaccine doses, got either BNT162b2 or mRNA-1273. The sequencing here drew on CD4+ T cells from PBMCs cultured with HCoV-229E spike peptides, taken after COVID-19 vaccination. These receptors were obtained from a human donor who received a COVID-19 vaccine.

DNA for the CDR3: TGTGCCAGCAAAAAGGGACAGAACTACGAGCAGTACTTC. It codes for CASKKGQNYEQYF. This chain uses TRBV6-5 with TRBJ2-7; 7 positions agree with TRBD1. V gave up 7 bases and J gave up 3 bases; unmatched junction bases: 6. The CDR3 consists of 13 residues. CDR1 MNHEY and CDR2 SVGAGI come from the germline V gene.

This chain links TRBV7-9 with TRBJ1-4, with a possible D match to TRBD1 (5 bases). There are 15 residues in the CDR3. Trimming left V 5 bases short and J 1 base short, with 11 bases between. CDR1 SEHNR and CDR2 FQNEAQ come from the germline V gene (reference sequence). This CDR3 is CASSTQGRTNEKLFF. The CDR3 coding sequence is TGTGCCAGCAGCACGCAGGGACGAACTAATGAAAAACTGTTTTTT.

This clone was counted only a few times. This sequence joins TRBV2 and TRBJ1-1; no clear D. The length of the CDR3 is 14 residues. The germline V gene has CDR1 SNHLY and CDR2 FYNNEI. Trimming cost V 3 bases and J 0 bases, with 8 bases left between them. CDR3 amino acids: CASSDSLLNTEAFF. CDR3 sequence (DNA): TGTGCCAGCAGTGACAGCTTATTGAACACTGAAGCTTTCTTT.